This is a list of T cell receptor beta chains from one sample in a study of CXCR3-negative and CXCR3-positive naive CD8 T cells. TCRdb re-called the 5' RACE reads and gives one entry per CDR3 protein, without DNA. Its clone listing holds 65,000 to 85,000 distinct CDR3 sequences. The specimen was naive CXCR3- CD8+ T cells from blood. The source of these receptors is a human donor in good health. Some clones in this sample may be carry-over from other donors' samples. CDR3s include the opening cysteine and the closing phenylalanine or tryptophan. Fields, in order: V gene, clone size, J gene, CDR3 protein. Clone size is not always given. Where it is, it says once, few, many or a class for expanded clones.

V: TRBV29-1
size: .
J: TRBJ2-7
CDR3: CSVERQGTYEQYF

V: TRBV27
size: .
J: TRBJ2-1
CDR3: CASSFGQGVNEQFF

V: TRBV7-9
size: .
J: TRBJ2-7
CDR3: CASSFSDSDYEQYF

V: TRBV7-8
size: .
J: TRBJ2-1
CDR3: CASSPAGLAGALNEQFF

V: TRBV20-1
size: .
J: TRBJ2-7
CDR3: CSARVVAGAYEQYF

V: TRBV14
size: .
J: TRBJ2-5
CDR3: CASSPDTSYQETQYF

V: TRBV4-3
size: .
J: TRBJ1-3
CDR3: CASSQDGQGAGNTIYF

V: TRBV7-9
size: .
J: TRBJ1-4
CDR3: CASSSVGQSNEKLFF

V: TRBV12-5
size: .
J: TRBJ2-7
CDR3: CASGFPQLAGSYEQYF

V: TRBV29-1
size: .
J: TRBJ2-7
CDR3: CSVEWAGQGLLYEQYF

V: TRBV7-9
size: .
J: TRBJ1-5
CDR3: CASSAGWGDQPQHF

V: TRBV29-1
size: .
J: TRBJ1-2
CDR3: CSVEDLGEQNYGYTF

V: TRBV7-2
size: .
J: TRBJ2-3
CDR3: CASSLSGTSGITDTQYF

V: TRBV6-5
size: .
J: TRBJ2-7
CDR3: CASSYSDGTYEQYF

V: TRBV29-1
size: .
J: TRBJ2-7
CDR3: CSVVGGAYEQYF

V: TRBV29-1
size: .
J: TRBJ2-7
CDR3: CSVEESAESYEQYF

V: TRBV7-6
size: .
J: TRBJ2-1
CDR3: CASSQGLVNEQFF

V: TRBV6-5
size: .
J: TRBJ2-1
CDR3: CASRAGTRRDEQFF

V: TRBV6-5
size: .
J: TRBJ2-7
CDR3: CASATLPAEQYF

V: TRBV4-3
size: .
J: TRBJ2-3
CDR3: CASSQDLFRLAGGLTDTQYF

V: TRBV28
size: .
J: TRBJ1-5
CDR3: CASSFRVRNQPQHF

V: TRBV29-1
size: medium-sized
J: TRBJ2-7
CDR3: CSVWTSGTTSYEQYF

V: TRBV4-3
size: .
J: TRBJ2-1
CDR3: CASSQETDRVGAYNEQFF

V: TRBV9
size: .
J: TRBJ2-1
CDR3: CASSIAGTLRHNEQFF

V: TRBV5-5
size: .
J: TRBJ1-1
CDR3: CASSPTGLNTEAFF

V: TRBV7-9
size: .
J: TRBJ2-2
CDR3: CASEYTGELFF

V: TRBV28
size: .
J: TRBJ2-1
CDR3: CASSLSIGYNEQFF

V: TRBV5-5
size: .
J: TRBJ2-1
CDR3: CASRSGNEQFF

V: TRBV13
size: .
J: TRBJ2-7
CDR3: CASREAGGPAEKYEQYF